The 2 T cell receptor beta chains below come from one sample, sequenced in a study of T cell responses to AZD1222 COVID-19 vaccine. Here immunoSEQ multiplex PCR was the method, and the copy in TCRdb shows in-frame clones only, minus some. The profile shows some 150,000 clones, 85% to 90% of them singletons. This specimen consisted of peripheral blood, obtained on day 0 of AZD1222 vaccination. These receptors were collected from an adult in good health.

The DNA for the CDR3 is TGTGCCAGCAGGGGCGACCACTACGAGCAGTACTTC. It is translated as CASRGDHYEQYF. The chain carries TRBV25-1 and TRBJ2-7, with D uncertain. The CDR3 contains 12 residues. V lost 6 bases, J lost 3 bases, and 9 bases lay in between. Germline-derived CDR1 and CDR2 are MGHDK and SYGVNS.

This sequence joins TRBV30 and TRBJ1-3; no clear D gene. Germline V gene lookup returns CDR1 GTSNPN and CDR2 SVGIG (reference sequence). CDR3 length: 13 residues. The germline V and J ends were trimmed by 3 bases and 2 bases, with 8 bases remaining between them. This CDR3 reads CAWRTSAGNTIYF. CDR3 DNA sequence: TGTGCCTGGAGGACCTCGGCTGGAAACACCATATATTTT.